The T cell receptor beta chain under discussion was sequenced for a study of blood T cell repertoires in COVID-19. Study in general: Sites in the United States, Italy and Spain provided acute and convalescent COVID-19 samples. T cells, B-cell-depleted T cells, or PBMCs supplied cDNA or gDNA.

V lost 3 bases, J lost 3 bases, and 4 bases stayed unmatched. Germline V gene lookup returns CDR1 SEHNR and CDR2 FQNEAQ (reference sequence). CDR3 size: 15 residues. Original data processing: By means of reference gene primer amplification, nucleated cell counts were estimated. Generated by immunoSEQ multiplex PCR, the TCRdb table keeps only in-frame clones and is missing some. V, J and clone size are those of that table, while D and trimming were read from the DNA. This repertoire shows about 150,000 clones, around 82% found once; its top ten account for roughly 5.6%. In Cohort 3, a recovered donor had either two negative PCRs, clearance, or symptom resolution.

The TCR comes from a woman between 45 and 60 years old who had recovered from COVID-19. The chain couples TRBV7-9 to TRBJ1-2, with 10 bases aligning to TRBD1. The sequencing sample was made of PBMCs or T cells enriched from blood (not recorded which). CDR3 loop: CASSFDRGQDYGYTF. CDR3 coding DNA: TGTGCCAGCAGCTTCGACAGGGGGCAGGACTATGGCTACACCTTC.